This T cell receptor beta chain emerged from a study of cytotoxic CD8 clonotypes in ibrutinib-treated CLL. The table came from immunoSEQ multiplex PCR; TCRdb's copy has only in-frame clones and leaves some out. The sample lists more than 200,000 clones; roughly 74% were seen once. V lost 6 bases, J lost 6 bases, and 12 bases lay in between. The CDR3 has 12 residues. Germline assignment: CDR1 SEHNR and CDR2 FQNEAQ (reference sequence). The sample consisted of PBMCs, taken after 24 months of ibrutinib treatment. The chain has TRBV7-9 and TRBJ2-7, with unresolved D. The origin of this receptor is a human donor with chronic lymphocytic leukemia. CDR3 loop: CASRQPLSEQYF. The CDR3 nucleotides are TGTGCCAGCAGACAACCGCTCTCCGAGCAGTACTTC.